This T cell receptor beta chain appears in the sequencing data of a study of cytomegalovirus exposure and HLA in healthy donors. Study-wide results and caveats: Rarity marked most TCR sequences, yet some public TCRs occurred in many donors.

PCR used 60 Vbeta primers and 13 Jbeta primers. Here immunoSEQ multiplex PCR was the method, and the copy in TCRdb shows in-frame clones only, minus some. The top ten hold around 4.8% of the sample, which has some 140,000 clones, around three quarters seen once. Unmatched junction bases numbered 4, after V lost 2 bases and J lost 6 bases. Germline CDR1 is SGHRS and CDR2 is YFSETQ. This CDR3 spans 14 amino acids. With regard to this clone: Its target is unknown.

Sequenced material: PBMCs. The TCR was taken from a man in his thirties or forties in good health. The chain couples TRBV5-1 to TRBJ2-1; 8 positions agree with TRBD1. The CDR3 nucleotides are TGCGCCAGCAGCTTTGGTGACAGGGGCAATGAGCAGTTCTTC. It specifies CASSFGDRGNEQFF.